This T cell receptor (beta chain) derives from a study of shared clonotypes between healthy human individuals (dated by TCRdb to the early 2020s). About the investigation overall: A couple of women and a few men aged 18 to 49 years were included in the cohort. Libraries were prepared and TCR repertoires were sequenced by different laboratories using diverse techniques, in order to increase sequencing depth and limit assay-specific biases. For each donor, CD4 naive and CD4 memory were each run on three plates, CD8 naive on two plates, and CD8 memory on one plate. Per donor, leukapheresis produced somewhere between about 0.8 and 9 billion PBMCs. To estimate repertoire size and how much clonotype sharing occurs between individuals, the study deeply sequenced the blood TCR repertoires of several healthy adults.

The investigation overall reported the following: Sampling was limited to blood, and TCR repertoires in tissue likely differ from TCR repertoires in blood. When a handful of donors were compared, the shared fraction of clonotypes was about 5.4% for naive CD4, approximately 3.5% for naive CD8, more than 2% for memory CD4, and roughly 0.4% for memory CD8. Compared with non-shared clonotypes, clonotypes shared by all four sorted-subset donors had higher generation probabilities. Even with the large sequencing depth, rarefaction of the sorted-subset datasets indicated that sequencing was incomplete. Pairwise subsampling indicated that sequencing depth was expected to affect the degree of clonotype sharing among donors. Because the study included a small number of donors, the genetic and exposure-history diversity represented was limited. Naive subsets generally had larger estimated clonotype richness than memory subsets did.

Using the deep immunoSEQ assay, multiplex PCR amplified TCR CDR3 regions from genomic DNA. Extracted genomic DNA from each cell subset was distributed evenly across all wells of several immunoSEQ 96-well plates, and each plate was treated as a replicate. For sorted subsets, each replicate PCR was loaded with 200 to 250 ng genomic DNA, equivalent to about 33,000 T cell genomes. Purified libraries were measured with a Qubit 3.0 fluorometer, size-checked on a Bioanalyzer 2100, and measured again with the KAPA Library Quantification kit. Each immunoSEQ 96-well plate was sequenced on its own single-read 150-cycle Illumina NextSeq 550 flow cell. The published analysis was carried out like this. Because the immunoSEQ output included only junctional sequences and no quality scores, the filtering could not be the same as the filtering used for full-length reads. Sequences were annotated with PyIR, a Python wrapper for IgBLAST v1.9, using IMGT germline references to assign V/J genes and CDR3. Any read was removed if the V/J assignment was weak (E-value above 1e-6), the CDR3 was missing, or the read contained stop codons, out-of-frame junctions, or ambiguous translated residues. V3J clonotypes were defined as sequences sharing the same inferred V gene, J gene, and CDR3 amino acid sequence. Percentage overlap between repertoires was computed as shared unique clonotypes divided by the size of the smaller repertoire. RTK rarefaction, the Chao1 estimator, and Recon v2.1 estimates of unobserved clonotypes were used to assess repertoire richness. Generation probabilities were computed with OLGA for all TCRbeta clonotypes obtained by the gDNA method from a few donors. TCRdb obtained this table from immuneACCESS and retained in-frame rearrangements with V and J assigned. These tables miss some clones; where compared with another copy, unresolved V genes account for less than half of the shortfall, and the remainder is unexplained. D and trimming come from the DNA, and the V and J calls and clone size come from that table. A total of hundreds of thousands of clones appear in this sample, 96% of them only once. Of the sample, about 0.064% falls within the top ten clones.

Donors were healthy HIV-negative adults with no recently reported acute infections or vaccinations. Every donor was a Caucasian adult residing in Nashville, Tennessee, USA. CD4+ T cells were enriched through magnetic negative selection, after which naive cells were positively selected on CD45RA and the remaining negative fraction served as the memory subset. Blood was collected by leukapheresis, and PBMCs were isolated by Ficoll-Histopaque density gradient centrifugation and then cryopreserved in liquid nitrogen vapor phase. Analytical flow cytometry was used to check the purity and quantity of every magnetically sorted T cell population. Genomic DNA was isolated from every sorted fraction and measured by UV absorbance on a Nanodrop 2000c. For CDR1 and CDR2, the germline V gene lists SGHTS and YDEGEE. The trim is 1 base for V and 4 bases for J, with a gap of 11 bases between the germline ends. Inclusive of the bounding cysteine and phenylalanine, the CDR3 is 15 residues long. The read is trimmed to its CDR3 DNA, 45 bases read in frame from base 1.

With regard to this clone: Its antigen remains unidentified. Per-base qualities were not stored, and no clone one base away is much larger.

The origin of this receptor is a woman in her thirties in good health. Material: naive CD4+ T cells sorted from blood. The label giving this sample's cell subset or site can be read as: CD45RA+ positively selected. Recombination joined TRBV5-8 with TRBJ1-4; TRBD1 is a possible D gene, resting on 5 matching bases. In nucleotide form, the sequence is TGTGCCAGCAGCTTGACCCGGGACGGTAATGAAAAACTGTTTTTT. This codes for CASSLTRDGNEKLFF.